The clone carrying this T cell receptor (beta chain) appeared a few times. This sample is part of a study of early T cells in non-severe SARS-CoV-2 infection. About the research overall: Investigators sequenced bulk RNA drawn from unsorted whole blood, and chains remained unpaired.

V lost 3 bases and J lost 0, with 9 bases in between. The CDR3 is 14 residues long. Attached unique molecular identifiers marked individual cDNA molecules. Via MiXCR, TCRdb re-called the 5' RACE reads, giving one row per CDR3 protein. Here the sample spans tens of thousands of distinct CDR3 sequences, more than 4.5% being singletons. V gene TRBV12-3 or TRBV12-4 combines with J gene TRBJ2-7, with a possible D match to TRBD1 (5 bases). This sequence was found in an adult who was a healthcare worker with PCR-confirmed SARS-CoV-2 infection or an uninfected control (not recorded which). The sequenced sample was whole blood. CDR3 in DNA: TGTGCCAGCAGTTTTCAGACAGCCTCCTACGAGCAGTACTTC. This gives the protein CASSFQTASYEQYF.